Included here is one TCR beta chain sequence, with context. Trimming removed 0 bases at V and 7 bases at J, with 13 bases between. Germline CDR1 LNHNV, CDR2 YYDKDF (reference sequence). This CDR3 is 15 amino acids long. This sample is drawn from a study of patients and donors after allogeneic stem cell transplantation. Each CDR3 protein is one row after TCRdb ran MiXCR on the RT-PCR reads. The repertoire has about a million distinct CDR3 sequences, over 15% of them found once; the top ten carry about 6%. V and J are TRBV15 and TRBJ1-5, with D unresolved. This receptor was obtained from a human donor who was either an allogeneic HSCT recipient or a stem cell or donor lymphocyte infusion donor (not recorded which). It is not recorded whose cells these are; they may come from a transplant donor. What was sequenced was blood, either unsorted or a sorted T cell fraction (not recorded which). For the CDR3, the DNA is TGTGCCACCAGCAGAGAAGTGGGCAACACACAGCCCCAGCATTTT. Protein sequence: CATSREVGNTQPQHF.